Reported below is one T cell receptor beta chain. As yet, its antigen is unknown. Donors were ostensibly healthy at sampling, although undocumented immune exposures were probable. The PCR made use of 60 Vbeta and 13 Jbeta primers. Authors' analysis steps: Later, 80 million or so unique TCR beta chains were counted in an analysis, and roughly 10 million of them were shared. Measured with immunoSEQ multiplex PCR; TCRdb has only the in-frame clones, and not every one. That table furnishes V, J and clone size, whereas the DNA furnished D and trimming. This sample has 150,000 or so clones, with 80% found just once. The record originates from a study of cytomegalovirus exposure and HLA in healthy donors. The overall study: Early on, a data release was issued that held 85 million to 95 million unique TCRs from HLA-typed donors.

Study conclusions and caveats: Fewer N-insertions than the approximately 610-donor mean were reportedly shown by an Asian-associated ancestry cluster in a later analysis.

The specimen was PBMCs. The sequence came from a man aged 18 to 30 in good health and CMV-seropositive.

The CDR3 here is CASSTADGLSTQYF. In DNA form, the CDR3 reads TGTGCCAGTAGTACAGCGGACGGCCTAAGTACGCAGTATTTT. The chain is built from TRBV19 and TRBJ2-3; D is perhaps TRBD2 (5 bases). Germline-derived CDR1 and CDR2 are LNHDA and SQIVND (reference sequence). V lost 4 bases and J lost 8, with 16 bases in between. This CDR3 is 14 amino acids long.